The rows below give T cell receptor beta chains drawn from one sample of a study of blood T cell repertoires in COVID-19. Data came from immunoSEQ multiplex PCR; TCRdb stores just in-frame clones and leaves some out. The sample contains around 98,000 clones, roughly 84% of which appear only once. Input material: peripheral blood. The receptors stem from an older woman with acute or convalescent COVID-19. Each CDR3 is given with its conserved first and last residue. Each record gives: V gene, clone size, J gene, D gene, CDR3 DNA, CDR3 protein. A D gene is named only where the DNA matches it firmly. Clone size is stated in some rows and not others, as once, few, many or a class when expanded.

TRBV7-9,-,TRBJ2-7,TRBD2,TGTGCCAGCAGCCCGAGAAGCGGGGGACACGAGCAGTACTTC,CASSPRSGGHEQYF
TRBV7-2,-,TRBJ1-5,-,TGTGCCAGCAGCTTAGGGGGGGGCGCCTATCGGCAGCCCCAGCATTTT,CASSLGGGAYRQPQHF
TRBV29-1,-,TRBJ2-1,-,TGCAGCGCCGCCACTCAGGAAAAGGGGTCCTACAATGAGCAGTTCTTC,CSAATQEKGSYNEQFF
TRBV6-2/TRBV6-3,-,TRBJ1-4,-,TGTGCCAGCAGTTACCACCGACAGGTTATGGAAAAACTGTTTTTT,CASSYHRQVMEKLFF
TRBV11-2,-,TRBJ2-7,TRBD1,TGTGCCAGCAGCTTAGGGACAGGGAGGCACGAGCAGTACTTC,CASSLGTGRHEQYF
TRBV7-3,-,TRBJ2-2,-,TGTGCCAGCAGCTTACAGGGTAGCACCGGGGAGCTGTTTTTT,CASSLQGSTGELFF
TRBV14,-,TRBJ2-7,-,TGTGCCAGCAGCCCTTCGGAGTGGTCCTACGAGCAGTACTTC,CASSPSEWSYEQYF
TRBV4-1,-,TRBJ1-1,-,TGCGCCAGCAGCCAAGGCGTCTTGAACACTGAAGCTTTCTTT,CASSQGVLNTEAFF
TRBV29-1,-,TRBJ1-1,-,TGCAGCGCTGCGGGGTGGGCGAACACTGAAGCTTTCTTT,CSAAGWANTEAFF
TRBV27,once,TRBJ2-7,-,TGTGCCAGCAGTTTATTTCGGGATTCCTACGAGCAGTACTTC,CASSLFRDSYEQYF
TRBV2,-,TRBJ2-1,-,TGTGCCAGCAGTGGGGGGGTTCGGAAGCAGTTCTTC,CASSGGVRKQFF
TRBV6-2/TRBV6-3,-,TRBJ1-2,TRBD1,TGTGCCAGCAGTTACACAGGGGACTATGGCTACACCTTC,CASSYTGDYGYTF
TRBV7-2,few,TRBJ2-1,TRBD1,TGTGCCAGCAGCAAGGGACAGGGGTTTAATGAGCAGTTCTTC,CASSKGQGFNEQFF
TRBV6-2/TRBV6-3,-,TRBJ2-1,TRBD2,TGTGCCAGCAGTTACTACGGACTAGCCGGGAGCGATGAGCAGTTCTTC,CASSYYGLAGSDEQFF
TRBV16,-,TRBJ1-5,-,TGTGCCAGCAGCCAATCTGAGAATCAGCCCCAGCATTTT,CASSQSENQPQHF
TRBV7-3,-,TRBJ2-3,TRBD2,TGTGCCAGCAGTGCTAGCGGGGGGGAAGATACGCAGTATTTT,CASSASGGEDTQYF
TRBV11-3,-,TRBJ2-4,TRBD2,TGTGCCAGCAGCTTTGCGGGGGGTATATCGACGAACATTCAGTACTTC,CASSFAGGISTNIQYF
TRBV6-5,-,TRBJ1-1,-,TGTGCCAGCAGTCAGACAGTTATGAACACTGAAGCTTTCTTT,CASSQTVMNTEAFF
TRBV28,-,TRBJ1-1,TRBD1,TGTGCCAGCAGCACACCGGGACAGGGGGCCGGGGCTTTCTTT,CASSTPGQGAGAFF
TRBV3-1/TRBV3-2,few,TRBJ1-1,-,TGTGCCAGCAGCCAAGTAAGGGGCACTGAAGCTTTCTTT,CASSQVRGTEAFF
TRBV12-3/TRBV12-4,-,TRBJ1-1,-,TGTGCCAGCAGTATAATGAACACTGAAGCTTTCTTT,CASSIMNTEAFF
TRBV6-5,-,TRBJ1-3,-,TGTGCCAGCACCGGGGGCTCTGGAAACACCATATATTTT,CASTGGSGNTIYF
TRBV5-1,-,TRBJ2-7,-,TGCGCCAGCAGCCGCGCAAGAGGATCGGGGGAGCAGTACTTC,CASSRARGSGEQYF
TRBV5-6,-,TRBJ1-2,-,TGTGCCAGCAACCCCGCGGGGGTTTTCTATGGCTACACCTTC,CASNPAGVFYGYTF
TRBV28,-,TRBJ1-2,TRBD1,TGTGCCAGCAGTACAGGACAGGGGGCGAACTATGGCTACACCTTC,CASSTGQGANYGYTF
TRBV7-2,-,TRBJ1-6,-,TGTGCCAGCAGCTTAGGTCGGTATAATTCACCCCTCCACTTT,CASSLGRYNSPLHF
TRBV4-1,-,TRBJ1-6,-,TGCGCCAGCAGCCATGAAACAGGGACTAATTCACCCCTCCACTTT,CASSHETGTNSPLHF
TRBV7-3,-,TRBJ2-1,TRBD2,TGTGCCAGCAGCAGAACAAGCGGGGGCCTCTACAATGAGCAGTTCTTC,CASSRTSGGLYNEQFF
TRBV25-1,-,TRBJ1-6,TRBD1,TGTGCCAGCAGAGCACCCGGGACAGGGGGCTCACCCCTCCACTTT,CASRAPGTGGSPLHF
TRBV3-1/TRBV3-2,-,TRBJ2-5,TRBD2,TGTGCCAGCAGCCAAGATCCCCGGACTAGCGGGGGGATCCAAGAGACCCAGTACTTC,CASSQDPRTSGGIQETQYF
TRBV7-3,once,TRBJ1-1,TRBD1,TGTGCCAGCAGCCGGGGACAGGGCATGACCGAAGCTTTCTTT,CASSRGQGMTEAFF
TRBV18,-,TRBJ1-2,-,TGTGCCAGCTCACCAGGGGAGAACTATGGCTACACCTTC,CASSPGENYGYTF
TRBV19,-,TRBJ2-5,-,TGTGCCAGTAGTATAACGGGTGATCGGGAGACCCAGTACTTC,CASSITGDRETQYF
TRBV6-5,-,TRBJ1-5,-,TGTGCCAGCAGCTCAGGACTAATTAGCAATCAGCCCCAGCATTTT,CASSSGLISNQPQHF
TRBV7-2,-,TRBJ2-3,TRBD2,TGTGCCAGCAGCTTAGGGGTTAGCGGGGGGGCGGCAGATACGCAGTATTTT,CASSLGVSGGAADTQYF
TRBV11-3,-,TRBJ1-1,TRBD1,TGTGCCAGCAGCACGCGACCCGGGACAGGTAATCGTAGGGCTTTCTTT,CASSTRPGTGNRRAFF
TRBV7-9,once,TRBJ1-6,-,TGTGCCAGCAGCATCTCCGGGAGTTCACCCCTCCACTTT,CASSISGSSPLHF
TRBV7-2,-,TRBJ2-4,-,TGTGCCAGCAGCCCACCCCGGGGGGCCAAAAACATTCAGTACTTC,CASSPPRGAKNIQYF
TRBV19,-,TRBJ1-3,-,TGTGCCAGTAGTCCCTCAGTGTTCTCTGGAAACACCATATATTTT,CASSPSVFSGNTIYF
TRBV30,-,TRBJ1-1,-,TGTGCCTGGACTGGGGGCGGTGATTGGGGGGCTTTCTTT,CAWTGGGDWGAFF
TRBV2,-,TRBJ1-5,TRBD1,TGTGCCAGCAGTGAAGAAGGGACAGGGTTGCAGCCCCAGCATTTT,CASSEEGTGLQPQHF
TRBV18,-,TRBJ2-7,-,TGTGCCAGCTCACCCCAGGGGACCTACGAGCAGTACTTC,CASSPQGTYEQYF
TRBV29-1,-,TRBJ2-3,TRBD2,TGCAGCGTTGGGGGTTGGGTTAGCGGGGGTACGCAGTATTTT,CSVGGWVSGGTQYF
TRBV28,few,TRBJ1-1,-,TGTGCCAGCAGGCCACCAGGAACAGAGAACACTGAAGCTTTCTTT,CASRPPGTENTEAFF
TRBV6-2/TRBV6-3,-,TRBJ2-5,-,TGTGCCAGCAGTCTGGACAGCAAAGAGACCCAGTACTTC,CASSLDSKETQYF
TRBV5-1,-,TRBJ2-1,TRBD2,TGCGCCAGCAGCTTGCGTAGCGGGGGCGACAATGAGCAGTTCTTC,CASSLRSGGDNEQFF
TRBV4-2,few,TRBJ1-2,-,TGTGCCAGCAGCCAAGACCCCATCCCGGGGGAGGGCTATGGCTACACCTTC,CASSQDPIPGEGYGYTF
TRBV30,-,TRBJ2-3,TRBD2,TGTGCCTGGAGGCTAGCGGGGGGTGTAAGTACAGATACGCAGTATTTT,CAWRLAGGVSTDTQYF
TRBV2,-,TRBJ1-5,-,TGTGCCAGCAGTGTCGGCAGGGCGATAAATCAGCCCCAGCATTTT,CASSVGRAINQPQHF
TRBV9,-,TRBJ2-1,-,TGTGCCAGCAGCGTAGATAGTCAAAAGTACAATGAGCAGTTCTTC,CASSVDSQKYNEQFF
TRBV11-2,-,TRBJ1-5,TRBD1,TGTGCCAGCAGCAGCGAGGGGGCTGGCAATCAGCCCCAGCATTTT,CASSSEGAGNQPQHF
TRBV28,-,TRBJ1-6,-,TGTGCCAGCAGTTTGGAGGGGTTGAATAATTCACCCCTCCACTTT,CASSLEGLNNSPLHF
TRBV4-1,-,TRBJ1-1,TRBD1,TGCGCCAGCAGCCTCCCCCCGGGACAGATTATGAACACTGAAGCTTTCTTT,CASSLPPGQIMNTEAFF
TRBV19,-,TRBJ1-2,TRBD1,TGTGCCAGTAGTACGAACAGGGGGCGCGGTGGCTACACCTTC,CASSTNRGRGGYTF